The next 7 T cell receptor beta chains were all read from a single sample in a study of blood T cell repertoires in COVID-19. Measured with immunoSEQ multiplex PCR; TCRdb has only the in-frame clones, and not every one. The sample yields around 100,000 clones, just over 90% seen once. The sequencing sample was made of peripheral blood. All receptors derive from a man aged 45 to 65 with acute or convalescent COVID-19.

This rearrangement joins TRBV19 to TRBJ2-7; D may be TRBD2 (7 bases). CDR3 length: 14 amino acids. Germline V gives CDR1 LNHDA, CDR2 SQIVND (reference sequence). Between the trimmed V and J ends, which lost 9 bases and 6 bases, there was a span of 21 bases. This CDR3 reads CASGGGVGVREQYF. CDR3 in DNA: TGTGCCAGCGGAGGGGGGGTAGGGGTTCGCGAGCAGTACTTC.

CDR3 region: CASSLDRVGAEAFF. The CDR3, as DNA: TGCGCCAGCAGCCTGGACAGGGTAGGCGCTGAAGCTTTCTTT. The rearrangement uses TRBV5-1 and TRBJ1-1; 8 bases are shared with TRBD1. Looked up from germline, CDR1 is SGHRS and CDR2 is YFSETQ. The V and J ends lost 4 bases and 6 bases, in that order; junction bases with no gene match: 8. This CDR3 is built from 14 residues.

The CDR3 DNA sequence: TGTGCCAGCAGTCAACTAGGTTGGACTGAAGCTTTCTTT. Translation: CASSQLGWTEAFF. This chain links TRBV6-2 or TRBV6-3 with TRBJ1-1; D call uncertain. Looked up from germline, CDR1 is MNHEY and CDR2 is SVGEGT. Trimming cost V 5 bases and J 5 bases, with 12 bases left between them. This CDR3 is 13 amino acids long.

In its sample, this clone was seen once. The V and J genes are TRBV30 and TRBJ1-6; no definite D call. V shed 0 bases and J shed 0 bases, with 9 bases lying between them. CDR1 and CDR2 (germline): GTSNPN, SVGIG (reference sequence). There are 16 residues in the CDR3. The CDR3 loop is CAWSVPRSSYNSPLHF. Here the CDR3 DNA reads TGTGCCTGGAGTGTACCGCGGAGCTCCTATAATTCACCCCTCCACTTT.

This chain uses TRBV19 with TRBJ2-4, with D possibly TRBD2 on 6 matching bases. The CDR3 consists of 18 residues. The V and J ends lost 5 bases and 1 base respectively, with 21 bases between them. Germline V CDR1 and CDR2: LNHDA, SQIVND (reference sequence). CDR3 loop: CASSPPWTTHGAKNIQYF. The CDR3 region has the DNA TGTGCCAGTAGTCCTCCCTGGACTACTCATGGGGCCAAAAACATTCAGTACTTC.

This rearrangement joins TRBV19 to TRBJ2-1, with TRBD2 matching over 11 bases. V lost 3 bases, J lost 3 bases, and 4 bases stayed unmatched. CDR1 is LNHDA and CDR2 is SQIVND in the germline V gene (reference sequence). The CDR3 has 16 residues. In DNA form, the CDR3 reads TGTGCCAGTAGTATCCAGGGACTAGCGGACTACAATGAGCAGTTCTTC. This translates into CASSIQGLADYNEQFF.

This rearrangement joins TRBV19 to TRBJ2-1; the D is unclear. Trimming shortened V by 5 bases and J by 8 bases, and 13 bases separated the two germline ends. Germline V lookup: CDR1 LNHDA, CDR2 SQIVND (reference sequence). The CDR3 extends over 13 amino acids. CDR3 DNA: TGTGCCAGTAGTCGAGGTCAGAGCGATGAGCAGTTCTTC. It codes for CASSRGQSDEQFF.